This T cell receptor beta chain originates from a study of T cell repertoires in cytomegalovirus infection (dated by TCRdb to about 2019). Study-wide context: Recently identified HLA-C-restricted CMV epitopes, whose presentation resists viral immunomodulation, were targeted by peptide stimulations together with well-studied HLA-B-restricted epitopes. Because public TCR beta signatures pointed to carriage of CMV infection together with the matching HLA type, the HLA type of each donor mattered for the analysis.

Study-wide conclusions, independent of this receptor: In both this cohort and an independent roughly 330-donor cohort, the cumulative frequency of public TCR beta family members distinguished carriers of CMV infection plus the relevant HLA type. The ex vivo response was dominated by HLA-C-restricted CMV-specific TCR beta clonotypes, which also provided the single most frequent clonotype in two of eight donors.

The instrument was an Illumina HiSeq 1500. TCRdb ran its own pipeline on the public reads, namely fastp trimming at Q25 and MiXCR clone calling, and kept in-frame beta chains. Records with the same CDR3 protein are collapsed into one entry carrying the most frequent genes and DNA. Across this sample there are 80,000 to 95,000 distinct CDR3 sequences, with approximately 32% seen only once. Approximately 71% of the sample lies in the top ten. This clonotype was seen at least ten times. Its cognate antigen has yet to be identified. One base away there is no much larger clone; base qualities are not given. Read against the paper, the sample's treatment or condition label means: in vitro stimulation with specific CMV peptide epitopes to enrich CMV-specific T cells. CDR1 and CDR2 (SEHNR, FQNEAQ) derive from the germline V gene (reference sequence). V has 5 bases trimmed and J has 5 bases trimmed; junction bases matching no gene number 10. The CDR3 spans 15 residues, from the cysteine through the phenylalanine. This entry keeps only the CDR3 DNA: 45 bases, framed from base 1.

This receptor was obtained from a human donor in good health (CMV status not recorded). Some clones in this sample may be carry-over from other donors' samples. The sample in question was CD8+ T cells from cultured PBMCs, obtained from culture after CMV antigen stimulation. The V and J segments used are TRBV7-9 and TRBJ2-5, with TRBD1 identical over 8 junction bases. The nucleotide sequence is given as TGTGCCAGCAGCATACCGACAGGGGCATCTGAGACCCAGTACTTC. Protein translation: CASSIPTGASETQYF.